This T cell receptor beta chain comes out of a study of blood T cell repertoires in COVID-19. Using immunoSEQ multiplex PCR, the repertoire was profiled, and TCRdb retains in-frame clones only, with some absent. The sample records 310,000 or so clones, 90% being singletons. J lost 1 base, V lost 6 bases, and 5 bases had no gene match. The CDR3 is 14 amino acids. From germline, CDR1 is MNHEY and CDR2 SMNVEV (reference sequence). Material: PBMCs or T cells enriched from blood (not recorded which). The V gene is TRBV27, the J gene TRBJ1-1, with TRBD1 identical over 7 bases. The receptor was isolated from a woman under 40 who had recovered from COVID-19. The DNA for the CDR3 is TGTGCCAGCAGACCCGGGACAGAGAACACTGAAGCTTTCTTT. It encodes CASRPGTENTEAFF.